This T cell receptor (beta chain) was documented in a study of siplizumab effects on memory and regulatory T cells. Study-wide points: There were only a minor fraction of alloreactive clones that mapped to unstimulated subsets. Major contributors to the alloresponse seemed to be naive T cells, which also appeared more diverse than memory cells. Whether proliferating Tregs in siplizumab cultures suppress was not functionally confirmed.

On this clone itself: Its cognate antigen is unknown.

The assay covered some 100,000 TCR templates per sample. The data were produced by immunoSEQ multiplex PCR, yet TCRdb's version contains in-frame clones alone and is incomplete. The sample has some 96,000 clones, about nine tenths seen once; the top ten hold 0.14% to 0.15%. Germline V gives CDR1 SGHTA, CDR2 FQGNSA. V dropped 1 base and J dropped 13 bases, with 16 bases sitting between them. This CDR3 region has 14 residues. The rearrangement links TRBV7-2 to TRBJ2-2; D unclear. This TCR came from a human donor in good health. Input material: CD4+ T cells sorted from blood. The CDR3 is CASSLVVRPGGLFF. DNA for the CDR3: TGTGCCAGCAGCTTAGTAGTGCGGCCCGGTGGGCTGTTTTTT.